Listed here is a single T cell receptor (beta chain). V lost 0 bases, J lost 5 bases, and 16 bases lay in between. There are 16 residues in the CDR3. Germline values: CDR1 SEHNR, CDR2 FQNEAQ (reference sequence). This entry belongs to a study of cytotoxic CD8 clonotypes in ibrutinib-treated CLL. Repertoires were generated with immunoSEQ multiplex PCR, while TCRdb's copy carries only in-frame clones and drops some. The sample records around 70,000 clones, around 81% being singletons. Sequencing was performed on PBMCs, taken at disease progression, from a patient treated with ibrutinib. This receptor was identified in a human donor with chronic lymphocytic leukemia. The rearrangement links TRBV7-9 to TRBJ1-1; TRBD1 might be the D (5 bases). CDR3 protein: CASSLAGPAGGTEAFF. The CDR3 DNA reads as TGTGCCAGCAGCTTAGCGGGGCCCGCCGGAGGGACTGAAGCTTTCTTT.